The 14 T cell receptor beta chains below were found in one sample sequenced in a study of early T cells in non-severe SARS-CoV-2 infection. TCRdb re-derived calls from the 5' RACE reads in MiXCR, one entry per CDR3 protein. The table includes 25,000 to 35,000 distinct CDR3 sequences, 6% to 7% detected once. What was sequenced was whole blood. The source of these receptors is an adult who was a healthcare worker with PCR-confirmed SARS-CoV-2 infection or an uninfected control (not recorded which).

The table lists this clonotype with a few counts. The chain joins TRBV7-9 to TRBJ2-2; no clear D. Germline CDR1 is SEHNR and CDR2 is FQNEAQ (reference sequence). V lost 3 bases and J lost 2, with 7 bases in between. The CDR3 covers 14 residues. CDR3 sequence (DNA): TGTGCCAGCAGCTTTAACTCTAACACCGGGGAGCTGTTTTTT. Residues: CASSFNSNTGELFF.

This clonotype was observed many times. This chain connects TRBV7-3 to TRBJ2-4; TRBD2 matches at 8 bases. V trimming: 5 bases; J trimming: 5 bases; junction bases outside the gene matches: 2. The CDR3 has 13 residues. CDR1 and CDR2 from the germline V gene are SGHTA and FQGTGA. CDR3 loop: CASSTGLENIQYF. The CDR3, as DNA: TGTGCCAGCAGCACGGGACTAGAAAACATTCAGTACTTC.

This clonotype was recorded at least ten times. V and J are TRBV10-2 and TRBJ1-5; 10 bases map to TRBD1. The CDR3 is 15 amino acids. Germline lookup yields CDR1 WSHSY and CDR2 SAAADI. Trimming removed 4 bases from V and 7 bases from J; junction bases left unmatched: 7. Here the CDR3 reads CASSVWATGGQPQHF. Written as DNA, the CDR3 is TGCGCCAGCAGTGTATGGGCGACAGGGGGCCAGCCCCAGCATTTT.

The chain employs TRBV3-1 and TRBJ1-6; D gene uncertain. This CDR3 has 14 residues. CDR1 LGHDT and CDR2 YNNKEL come from the germline V gene (reference sequence). Trimming removed 1 base at V and 9 bases at J, with 10 bases between. The CDR3 spells CASSQAGGISPLHF. CDR3 coding DNA: TGTGCCAGCAGCCAAGCTGGAGGAATTTCACCCCTCCACTTT.

This clonotype was seen more than once but under ten times. The chain has TRBV5-6 and TRBJ2-7, with D maybe TRBD1 (6 bases). Germline V gene lookup returns CDR1 SGHDT and CDR2 YYEEEE. The germline V and J ends were trimmed by 5 bases and 2 bases, with 14 bases remaining between them. The CDR3 totals 14 residues. The CDR3 DNA reads TGTGCCAGCAGAAGACAGGAACATCCCTACGAGCAGTACTTC. The encoded protein is CASRRQEHPYEQYF.

This chain uses TRBV25-1 with TRBJ2-7; the match to TRBD1 covers 7 bases. This CDR3 has 12 amino acids. Germline V lookup: CDR1 MGHDK, CDR2 SYGVNS. With V trimmed by 4 bases and J by 4 bases, 1 base remained unmatched. The DNA of the CDR3 is TGTGCCAGCAGTGCACAGGGGTACGAGCAGTACTTC. Translated: CASSAQGYEQYF.

This clonotype was seen repeatedly, ten times or more. The chain couples TRBV12-3 or TRBV12-4 to TRBJ2-3; D could derive from TRBD1 or TRBD2 (6 bases each). V was trimmed by 1 base and J by 3 bases, leaving 11 bases between them. This CDR3 contains 15 residues. This CDR3 is CASSLGGAGTDTQYF. The CDR3 DNA is TGTGCCAGCAGTTTAGGGGGGGCCGGTACAGATACGCAGTATTTT.

Many counts were recorded for this clonotype. This rearrangement joins TRBV20-1 to TRBJ2-5; TRBD1 might be the D (5 bases). V was shortened by 0 bases and J by 3 bases, with 14 bases between the two germline ends. The CDR3 sequence is 15 residues long. The V gene's germline CDR1 is DFQATT and CDR2 SNEGSKA (reference sequence). CDR3 in DNA: TGCAGTGCTAGAGATTCAGGAAAGACAGAAGAGACCCAGTACTTC. Its protein is CSARDSGKTEETQYF.

Points on this clonotype: This may be a read error, as it is one base from a much larger clone. The V and J genes are TRBV4-3 and TRBJ2-5; D tentatively fits TRBD1 or TRBD2 (5 bases each). Per germline, CDR1 LGHNA and CDR2 YSLEER. The CDR3 runs 17 residues. V dropped 0 bases and J dropped 3 bases, with 17 bases sitting between them. The CDR3 coding sequence is TGCGCCAGCAGCCAAGATAGGGTGGGGACCCCAAAAGAGACCCAGTACTTC. Translating gives CASSQDRVGTPKETQYF.

This clonotype has ten or more counts. The V call is TRBV5-1, the J call TRBJ2-1; 12 positions match TRBD2. There are 19 residues in the CDR3. The V gene's germline CDR1 is SGHRS and CDR2 YFSETQ. V lost 1 base to trimming and J lost 1 base; unmatched junction nucleotides: 9. CDR3 coding DNA: TGCGCCAGCAGCTTGTCTCCTAGCGGGAGGGCCGAGTCCTACAATGAGCAGTTCTTC. It is translated as CASSLSPSGRAESYNEQFF.

The chain is built from TRBV7-2 and TRBJ1-4, with 8 bases matching TRBD1. V lost 10 bases and J lost 7; bases outside the gene matches: 8. CDR1 is SGHTA and CDR2 is FQGNSA in the germline V gene. This CDR3 has 13 residues. The CDR3 nucleotides read TGTGCCACCCGGACAGGGCCCTTTGAAAAACTGTTTTTT. As protein: CATRTGPFEKLFF.

This clonotype was picked up a small number of times. The chain couples TRBV12-3 or TRBV12-4 to TRBJ2-3; 9 nucleotides align to TRBD1. The CDR3 extends over 16 amino acids. The trim removed 6 bases at V and 4 bases at J, leaving 11 bases unmatched. CDR3 nucleotides: TGTGCCAGCAGCCCTTCTGGACAGGGGTACCCAGATACGCAGTATTTT. It specifies CASSPSGQGYPDTQYF.

This clonotype occurred many times. Relative to the germline gene, one junction end is altered; a read error may explain this. This chain joins TRBV7-9 and TRBJ1-3; D ambiguous. The CDR3 has 13 residues. Germline V gene sequence: CDR1 SEHNR, CDR2 FQNEAQ (reference sequence). CDR3: CASRLAPGDTIYF. In DNA, the CDR3 is TGTGCCAGCAGATTAGCCCCCGGGGACACCATATATTTT.

This clonotype was counted many times. The gene calls are TRBV5-4 and TRBJ2-3, with D uncertain. The CDR3 has 14 amino acids. V was pared by 1 base and J by 4 bases, with 10 bases between. Germline-derived CDR1 and CDR2 are SGHNT and YYREEE (reference sequence). The chain's CDR3 is CASSLQINADTQYF. CDR3 bases: TGTGCCAGCAGCTTGCAGATAAACGCAGATACGCAGTATTTT.